The clone carrying this T cell receptor (beta chain) appeared a few times. As yet, its antigen is unknown. This record comes from a study of T-cell memory formation after mild COVID-19. Points from the study as a whole: Most CD4+ clones that shrank were in CM and EM, while CD8+ ones turned up in EMRA.

TCRdb re-called the 5' RACE reads through MiXCR, storing one row per CDR3 protein. The repertoire includes hundreds of thousands of distinct CDR3 sequences, roughly 17% of them detected once, and approximately 12% sits in the top ten. This TCR was recovered from an adult woman who had mild COVID-19 (a few samples of this study predate the infection). Cell type and time point are not known. The source material was PBMCs or a T cell subset sorted from them (not recorded which).

The CDR3 bases are TGTGCCAGCAGCCAGGCTTGGCCCCAAGAGACCCAGTACTTC. The encoded protein is CASSQAWPQETQYF. V gene TRBV7-7 combines with J gene TRBJ2-5; unclear D gene. Trimming pared 5 bases from V and 1 base from J, leaving 11 bases between. This CDR3 comprises 14 residues. The V gene's germline CDR1 is SSHAT and CDR2 FNYEAQ (reference sequence).